Given below is one TCR beta chain in context. The antigen is unknown. The CDR3 runs to 18 residues. The V gene's germline CDR1 is SGHDN and CDR2 FVKESK. The data originate from a study of T cells expressing NK-cell markers. TCRdb reprocessed the 5' RACE reads, keeping one entry per CDR3 protein, no DNA. The sample's table shows 550,000 or so distinct CDR3 sequences. Study results and limitations: NKG2C+ dominant clonotype frequencies in six or seven donors were roughly 1.0-7.5% of CD8+ T cells. These clonotypes additionally ranked first within the CD3+CD56-NKG2C+ fraction of several donors.

The chain recombines TRBV14 with TRBJ2-2; the TRBD2 assignment by TCRdb is unverifiable without DNA. Sequencing was carried out using blood T cells: a sorted CD56 or NKG2C T cell subset, CD4+ or CD8+ T cells, or bulk PBMC T cells (not recorded which). The TCR was taken from a man younger than 30 in good health. CDR3 loop: CASSQDSLAGPLTGELFF.